Given below is one T cell receptor beta chain in context. The antigen it binds to is not known. Base qualities are not at hand, and no much larger clone is one base apart. The data are from a study of blood T cell repertoires in COVID-19 (dated by TCRdb to 2018 to 2020). In terms of the full investigation: Collaborator samples came from the United States, Italy and Spain and covered acute and convalescent phases of COVID-19. The repertoires were released in a freely available public database intended as a resource for research on the immune response to SARS-CoV-2. The material from the prospective study consisted of cDNA or gDNA derived from T cells, B-cell-depleted T cells, or PBMCs. Where HLA class I and class II types were available, the types were taken from metadata supplied by the sample provider, not from assay-based typing. The sample metadata nearly always contained a de-identified subject ID, COVID-19 status, age in years and sex. Samples were obtained from the ongoing ImmuneRACE study (first 160 participants) and from roughly 1,300 subjects provided by 6 global collaborators. The dataset comprised deeply sampled blood TCRbeta repertoires from subjects exposed to, actively infected with, or recovered from COVID-19.

One collaborating source in Seattle enrolled patients during active infection and followed them longitudinally through the course of disease. Each collaborating institution followed its own protocols to collect whole blood in K2EDTA tubes. For TCRbeta analysis, collaborators shipped samples as frozen whole blood, isolated PBMCs, or DNA extracted from either of those sample types. The cysteine opens and the phenylalanine closes a CDR3 of 15 amino acids. Only the CDR3 DNA is retained, 45 bases long and in frame from the first base. The junction shows trimming of 1 base on V and 5 bases on J, and the gene matches do not reach 5 bases of it. As encoded in the germline V gene (reference sequence), CDR1 is LGHDT while CDR2 is YNNKEL. TCRbeta CDR3 regions were amplified from genomic DNA by means of the immunoSEQ Assay, a bias-controlled multiplex PCR. The authors' analysis ran thus. Within the assay, amplification of reference gene primers was used to estimate how many nucleated cells each sample contained. To quantify the absolute abundance of each unique TCRbeta CDR3 rearrangement, sequence reads were collapsed and filtered. Productive Simpson clonality was computed per sample as the square root of Simpson's diversity index over productive rearrangements. TCRdb re-hosts the immuneACCESS table, in-frame sequences only. Its copies lack some clones; in the studies checked, an unresolved V gene accounts for under half of them, and the cause for the rest is not known. D and trimming come from the DNA, and the V and J calls and clone size come from that table. In this sample the table shows about 200,000 clones, approximately 90% of which occur a single time. The top ten hold about 0.8% of the sample.

The full study reports these points: The amount of clinical and demographic metadata varied by source and participant and was provided uncurated.

The chain is assembled from TRBV3-1 (or the pseudogene TRBV3-2) and TRBJ1-5; 7 central bases correspond to TRBD1. This sequence was found in a man aged 60-69 years with COVID-19, enrolled during active disease. Sequencing input: peripheral blood. CDR3 reads: CASSQASGGYQPQHF. Here is the DNA: TGTGCCAGCAGCCAAGCGTCAGGGGGTTATCAGCCCCAGCATTTT.